A selection of T cell receptor beta chains follows, all from one sample in a study of cytotoxic CD8 clonotypes in ibrutinib-treated CLL. This table comes from immunoSEQ multiplex PCR, and its TCRdb copy is limited to in-frame clones, with some not included. The sample comprises just over 200,000 clones, about four fifths of which are singletons, and over 10% rests with the top ten. This specimen consisted of PBMCs, obtained after 12 months of ibrutinib treatment. The receptors come from a human donor with chronic lymphocytic leukemia. CDR3s include the opening cysteine and the closing phenylalanine or tryptophan. Each record gives: clone size, V gene, J gene, D gene, CDR3 protein, CDR3 DNA. D genes are given only for firm matches. Expanded clones get a size class; other rows say once, few or many, or leave the size out.

size: few
V: TRBV7-9
J: TRBJ2-5
D: TRBD2
CDR3: CASSYPLRLAGVETQYF
DNA: TGTGCCAGCAGCTATCCCCTTAGGCTAGCGGGAGTAGAGACCCAGTACTTC

size: .
V: TRBV11-3
J: TRBJ2-2
D: .
CDR3: CASSPTGPGELFF
DNA: TGTGCCAGCAGTCCGACAGGACCCGGGGAGCTGTTTTTT

size: .
V: TRBV18
J: TRBJ1-2
D: .
CDR3: CASSPEQLYGYTF
DNA: TGTGCCAGCTCACCTGAACAGCTCTATGGCTACACCTTC

size: .
V: TRBV18
J: TRBJ2-3
D: .
CDR3: CASSPSVSTDTQYF
DNA: TGTGCCAGCTCCCCCTCCGTTAGCACAGATACGCAGTATTTT

size: .
V: TRBV5-1
J: TRBJ1-1
D: .
CDR3: CASSFYGPGAEAFF
DNA: TGCGCCAGCAGCTTTTACGGACCTGGCGCTGAAGCTTTCTTT

size: .
V: TRBV19
J: TRBJ2-2
D: TRBD1
CDR3: CASSSRQGNTGELFF
DNA: TGTGCCAGTAGTAGCCGACAGGGTAACACCGGGGAGCTGTTTTTT

size: .
V: TRBV10-2
J: TRBJ2-5
D: TRBD2
CDR3: CASKWEGHKYF
DNA: TGCGCCAGCAAATGGGAGGGCCACAAGTACTTC

size: .
V: TRBV5-1
J: TRBJ2-3
D: TRBD2
CDR3: CASTLSELAADTQYF
DNA: TGCGCCAGCACCCTCAGCGAGCTAGCGGCAGATACGCAGTATTTT

size: .
V: TRBV5-6
J: TRBJ2-7
D: .
CDR3: CASSLMGPEQYF
DNA: TGTGCCAGCAGCTTGATGGGTCCAGAGCAGTACTTC

size: .
V: TRBV28
J: TRBJ1-2
D: .
CDR3: CASSIQGPYGYTF
DNA: TGTGCCAGCAGTATACAGGGCCCTTATGGCTACACCTTC

size: .
V: TRBV7-6
J: TRBJ2-5
D: .
CDR3: CASSGPRETQYF
DNA: TGTGCCAGCAGCGGACCAAGGGAGACCCAGTACTTC

size: .
V: TRBV5-4
J: TRBJ2-7
D: TRBD1
CDR3: CASSLVQGAGEQYF
DNA: TGTGCCAGCAGCTTAGTACAGGGGGCGGGTGAGCAGTACTTC

size: .
V: TRBV10-3
J: TRBJ2-1
D: TRBD1
CDR3: CAISDRDRGSYNEQFF
DNA: TGTGCCATCAGTGATCGGGACAGGGGCTCCTACAATGAGCAGTTCTTC

size: .
V: TRBV9
J: TRBJ2-5
D: .
CDR3: CASSVESSGTQYF
DNA: TGTGCCAGCAGCGTAGAATCTTCAGGAACCCAGTACTTC

size: .
V: TRBV10-3
J: TRBJ2-1
D: .
CDR3: CAISDAYNEQFF
DNA: TGTGCCATCAGTGATGCTTACAATGAGCAGTTCTTC

size: .
V: TRBV29-1
J: TRBJ1-1
D: .
CDR3: CSVAGTTRNTEAFF
DNA: TGCAGCGTTGCCGGGACAACCAGGAACACTGAAGCTTTCTTT

size: .
V: TRBV14
J: TRBJ2-7
D: .
CDR3: CASSLVLRPYEQYF
DNA: TGTGCCAGCAGCCTAGTCTTGAGGCCGTACGAGCAGTACTTC

size: few
V: TRBV27
J: TRBJ2-7
D: .
CDR3: CASSLNSNRRREQYF
DNA: TGTGCCAGCAGTTTAAACTCGAACAGAAGGAGGGAGCAGTACTTC

size: .
V: TRBV4-1
J: TRBJ2-4
D: .
CDR3: CASSQLGYIQYF
DNA: TGCGCCAGCAGCCAACTGGGGTACATTCAGTACTTC

size: many
V: TRBV6-4
J: TRBJ1-1
D: .
CDR3: CASSDSDNTEAFF
DNA: TGTGCCAGCAGTGACTCGGACAACACTGAAGCTTTCTTT

size: .
V: TRBV5-1
J: TRBJ1-1
D: .
CDR3: CASSLWGRNTEAFF
DNA: TGCGCCAGCAGCTTGTGGGGCAGGAACACTGAAGCTTTCTTT

size: .
V: TRBV5-1
J: TRBJ2-3
D: TRBD2
CDR3: CASSLERPSGRRSTDTQYF
DNA: TGCGCCAGCAGCTTGGAGAGGCCTAGCGGGCGTCGGAGCACAGATACGCAGTATTTT

size: .
V: TRBV19
J: TRBJ2-7
D: TRBD1
CDR3: CASGQGYEQYF
DNA: TGTGCCAGTGGACAGGGCTACGAGCAGTACTTC

size: once
V: TRBV5-1
J: TRBJ2-1
D: TRBD2
CDR3: CASRASGSSYNEQFF
DNA: TGCGCCAGCAGGGCTAGCGGGAGCTCCTACAATGAGCAGTTCTTC

size: once
V: TRBV18
J: TRBJ2-3
D: TRBD2
CDR3: CASSQQGPGLAGAGTDTQYF
DNA: TGTGCCAGCTCTCAACAGGGACCGGGACTAGCGGGGGCAGGCACAGATACGCAGTATTTT

size: .
V: TRBV5-1
J: TRBJ2-1
D: TRBD2
CDR3: CASSLGLAGLAAYNEQFF
DNA: TGCGCCAGCAGCTTGGGACTAGCGGGACTAGCCGCCTACAATGAGCAGTTCTTC

size: medium-sized
V: TRBV4-1
J: TRBJ2-1
D: .
CDR3: CASSGRGPTGSPYNEQFF
DNA: TGCGCCAGCAGTGGCCGGGGGCCTACAGGGAGCCCCTACAATGAGCAGTTCTTC

size: .
V: TRBV10-3
J: TRBJ1-2
D: .
CDR3: CAISESRAGNGYTF
DNA: TGTGCCATCAGTGAGTCTCGGGCAGGGAACGGCTACACCTTC

size: .
V: TRBV5-1
J: TRBJ1-1
D: .
CDR3: CASSLDEGSAFF
DNA: TGCGCCAGCAGCTTGGATGAGGGTTCGGCTTTCTTT

size: .
V: TRBV27
J: TRBJ2-5
D: .
CDR3: CASRVAGARETQYF
DNA: TGTGCCAGCAGAGTTGCGGGGGCGCGGGAGACCCAGTACTTC

size: many
V: TRBV27
J: TRBJ1-5
D: .
CDR3: CASSQWPIDRRDQPQHF
DNA: TGTGCCAGCAGTCAGTGGCCAATTGACAGAAGAGATCAGCCCCAGCATTTT

size: once
V: TRBV6-6
J: TRBJ2-3
D: .
CDR3: CASSYVSPSTDTQYF
DNA: TGTGCCAGCAGTTACGTGTCACCAAGCACAGATACGCAGTATTTT

size: .
V: TRBV19
J: TRBJ2-1
D: TRBD2
CDR3: CASSIELAGSWNEQFF
DNA: TGTGCCAGTAGTATAGAGTTAGCGGGATCATGGAATGAGCAGTTCTTC

size: few
V: TRBV18
J: TRBJ2-7
D: TRBD2
CDR3: CASSPGTNYEQYF
DNA: TGTGCCAGCTCACCGGGGACTAACTACGAGCAGTACTTC

size: few
V: TRBV28
J: TRBJ2-7
D: .
CDR3: CASSLTTTYEQYF
DNA: TGTGCCAGCAGTTTAACAACCACCTACGAGCAGTACTTC

size: .
V: TRBV6-6
J: TRBJ2-7
D: TRBD1
CDR3: CASSGTTGGRTYEQYF
DNA: TGTGCCAGCAGTGGAACGACAGGGGGGCGAACCTACGAGCAGTACTTC

size: once
V: TRBV13
J: TRBJ1-1
D: .
CDR3: CASSAQGNTEAFF
DNA: TGTGCCAGCAGCGCCCAGGGGAACACTGAAGCTTTCTTT

size: .
V: TRBV2
J: TRBJ1-5
D: .
CDR3: CASSARTSNQPQHF
DNA: TGTGCCAGCAGTGCCCGGACATCTAATCAGCCCCAGCATTTT

size: .
V: TRBV28
J: TRBJ2-6
D: .
CDR3: CASSLGGPGANVLTF
DNA: TGTGCCAGCAGTTTAGGGGGACCTGGGGCCAACGTCCTGACTTTC

size: .
V: TRBV5-4
J: TRBJ2-2
D: TRBD2
CDR3: CASSPGTSGSRTGELFF
DNA: TGTGCCAGCAGCCCAGGGACTAGCGGGAGTAGAACCGGGGAGCTGTTTTTT

size: .
V: TRBV28
J: TRBJ1-1
D: .
CDR3: CASSLWADSMNTEAFF
DNA: TGTGCCAGCAGTTTATGGGCAGATTCCATGAACACTGAAGCTTTCTTT

size: .
V: TRBV6-5
J: TRBJ2-7
D: .
CDR3: CASLAGGSYEQYF
DNA: TGTGCCAGCCTTGCGGGTGGGTCCTACGAGCAGTACTTC

size: few
V: TRBV4-1
J: TRBJ2-3
D: TRBD2
CDR3: CASSQDVASGGSDTQYF
DNA: TGCGCCAGCAGCCAAGATGTGGCTAGCGGGGGGTCAGATACGCAGTATTTT

size: .
V: TRBV10-3
J: TRBJ2-7
D: .
CDR3: CAISEGQESSYEQYF
DNA: TGTGCCATCAGTGAAGGGCAGGAAAGCTCCTACGAGCAGTACTTC

size: once
V: TRBV19
J: TRBJ2-7
D: .
CDR3: CASSMARAGYEQYF
DNA: TGTGCCAGTAGTATGGCCAGGGCCGGCTACGAGCAGTACTTC

size: .
V: TRBV28
J: TRBJ2-7
D: .
CDR3: CASSFREQYF
DNA: TGTGCCAGCAGTTTTCGCGAGCAGTACTTC

size: .
V: TRBV7-8
J: TRBJ1-1
D: .
CDR3: CASSAKLGGDTEAFF
DNA: TGTGCCAGCAGCGCGAAACTAGGGGGAGACACTGAAGCTTTCTTT

size: .
V: TRBV4-1
J: TRBJ1-2
D: .
CDR3: CASSSPADSRYTF
DNA: TGCGCCAGCAGCTCCCCGGCGGACTCCCGCTACACCTTC

size: few
V: TRBV7-9
J: TRBJ2-5
D: .
CDR3: CASSGLNQETQYF
DNA: TGTGCCAGTAGCGGACTAAACCAAGAGACCCAGTACTTC

size: .
V: TRBV2
J: TRBJ2-7
D: TRBD2
CDR3: CASSVGLAGYYEQYF
DNA: TGTGCCAGCAGTGTCGGACTAGCGGGATACTACGAGCAGTACTTC